In its sample, the clone carrying this T cell receptor (beta chain) was seen a few times. The same CDR3 also results from other DNA sequences found in this sample. The data belong to a study of shared clonotypes between healthy human individuals. The V gene lost 1 base and the J gene lost 1 base, with 4 bases spanning the gap. Germline CDR1 is SEHNR and CDR2 is FQNEAQ (reference sequence). CDR3 length equals 14 residues. Sequencing used immunoSEQ multiplex PCR; TCRdb keeps in-frame clones, though not all of them. The repertoire holds about 1.1 million clones, approximately 75% seen once, with 0.85% to 1% in the top ten.

This sequence originates from a man younger than 30 in good health. Some clones in this sample may be carry-over from other donors' samples. Sequencing used memory CD4+ T cells from PBMCs. Subset indicated: CD45RA-negative fraction. J is TRBJ2-2 and V is TRBV7-9; D call uncertain. CDR3 loop: CASSLGRNTGELFF. CDR3 DNA sequence: TGTGCCAGCAGCTTAGGCAGGAACACCGGGGAGCTGTTTTTT.